The clone carrying this TCR beta chain was observed many times. Its antigen is not known. The sample belongs to a study of T cells in Graves' hyperthyroidism and ophthalmopathy. The length of the CDR3 is 14 residues. The J segment lost 7 bases and the V segment lost 3 bases, leaving 7 bases of the junction unmatched. CDR1 SNHLY and CDR2 FYNNEI come from the germline V gene. Amplified TCR beta CDR3 regions came from RNA transcripts. With the HTBI primer set, the TCR CDR3 went through a first round of RT-PCR. TCRdb used MiXCR to reprocess the multiplex PCR reads, holding one entry per CDR3 protein. The data show fewer than 450,000 distinct CDR3 sequences, with around 18% seen just once and about 38% held by the top ten. Reasons for excluding patients were uncontrolled infection, other autoimmune disease, pregnancy or lactation. Based on clinical symptoms, serum thyroxine and TRAb, thyroid ultrasound and orbital computed tomography, diagnoses were reached.

Study-level findings and limits: Most clonotypes expanded in thyroid above 0.001 were likewise present in blood. The model identified upcoming ophthalmopathy a median about six months ahead of onset.

The receptor was derived from a man between 18 and 35 years old with Graves' ophthalmopathy. The material sequenced was blood. This rearrangement joins TRBV2 to TRBJ2-7; 9 nucleotides agree with TRBD1. CDR3 sequence reads: CASSERGQGREQYF. The CDR3 DNA is TGTGCCAGCAGTGAGCGGGGACAGGGACGGGAGCAGTACTTC.